This T cell receptor (beta chain) stems from a study of Ad26.COV2.S vaccination and SARS-CoV-2 variants. Across the whole study: The trial was COV1001 and the donor's arm was Ad26.COV2.S.

Treatment noted: roughly 19 received Ad26.COV2.S at low or high dose, single or two shots; about 5 received placebo; per-sample allocation not given. Day 63 following the first vaccine or placebo injection was when the samples were taken. Donor was an adult aged 18-55 years in Boston. The study used a vaccine consisting of an Ad26 vector that expressed Wuhan-strain SARS-CoV-2 spike. General study results and limits: It was vaccine recipients, not placebo recipients, who had the higher spike-specific TCR breadth.

Some clones are missing from TCRdb's copy, which holds only in-frame ones; the method was immunoSEQ multiplex PCR. The sample has approximately 350,000 clones; around 87% are singletons. As to this clone: Antigen specificity is unknown.

J was trimmed by 3 bases and V by 2 bases; bases with no gene match: 14. Looked up from germline, CDR1 is SGHRS and CDR2 is YFSETQ. The CDR3 totals 18 residues. V and J are TRBV5-1 and TRBJ1-5, with 7 bases lining up with TRBD1. The clonotype originates from a person between 18 and 65 years old who received the Ad26.COV2.S COVID-19 vaccine or a placebo. This specimen consisted of peripheral blood, obtained in a trial of Ad26.COV2.S vaccine versus placebo. As DNA, the CDR3 is TGCGCCAGCAGCTTCCAACGTACAGGGGCCTTGAACAATCAGCCCCAGCATTTT. Translating it yields CASSFQRTGALNNQPQHF.